These 14 T cell receptor beta chains were all obtained from the same sample, sequenced in a study of Siglec-9 on CD8 T cells in melanoma. TCRdb keeps only in-frame clones here, not all; method: immunoSEQ multiplex PCR. The sample carries about 36,000 clones, around 81% recorded once. Material for sequencing was Siglec-9- CD8+ T cells sorted from blood. Receptors were obtained from a human donor in good health.

The CDR3 loop reads CASSYQGASPNEQFF. The CDR3 DNA reads as TGTGCCAGCAGCTACCAGGGTGCCTCCCCCAATGAGCAGTTCTTC. V usage is TRBV7-3 and J usage is TRBJ2-1, with D possibly TRBD1 on 5 matching bases. V lost 4 bases and J 6 bases, leaving 16 bases between the germline ends. The germline V gene encodes CDR1 SGHTA and CDR2 FQGTGA. The CDR3 has 15 amino acids.

The chain recombines TRBV10-1 with TRBJ2-7, with 10 bases identical to TRBD2. After removal of 6 bases from V and 5 bases from J, the junction contained 4 bases not matched to a gene. This CDR3 spans 13 amino acids. Germline loops: CDR1 WNHNN, CDR2 SYGVQD (reference sequence). This chain's CDR3 is CASSELAGNEQYF. CDR3 in DNA: TGCGCCAGCAGCGAACTAGCGGGGAACGAGCAGTACTTC.

The chain combines TRBV27 with TRBJ1-5, with a weak D call TRBD1 (5 bases). Germline-derived CDR1 and CDR2 are MNHEY and SMNVEV (reference sequence). The CDR3 consists of 14 residues. Trimming pared 2 bases from V and 1 base from J, leaving 6 bases between. The CDR3 DNA reads TGTGCCAGCAGTTTAGCAGGGAGCAATCAGCCCCAGCATTTT. Its protein is CASSLAGSNQPQHF.

V gene TRBV13 combines with J gene TRBJ2-7; 14 bases are shared with TRBD2. CDR1 and CDR2 from the germline V gene are PRHDT and FYEKMQ (reference sequence). Trimming removed 8 bases from V and 0 bases from J; junction bases left unmatched: 0. This CDR3 region has 14 residues. Written as DNA, the CDR3 is TGTGCCAGCGGGACTAGCGGGAGCTCCTACGAGCAGTACTTC. This encodes CASGTSGSSYEQYF.

The V and J genes are TRBV19 and TRBJ1-5, with a weak D call TRBD1 (5 bases). Germline V gene lookup returns CDR1 LNHDA and CDR2 SQIVND (reference sequence). The CDR3 totals 15 residues. Trimming removed 0 bases from V and 0 bases from J, with 6 bases in between. This CDR3 is CASSIDGGSNQPQHF. CDR3 in DNA: TGTGCCAGTAGTATAGATGGGGGTAGCAATCAGCCCCAGCATTTT.

This chain uses TRBV4-1 with TRBJ2-1, with 10 bases that match TRBD1. The CDR3 is made up of 18 amino acids. The V gene end was trimmed by 0 bases and the J gene end by 7 bases; junction bases not matched to a gene: 12. The germline V gene encodes CDR1 MGHRA and CDR2 YSYEKL. The CDR3 is CASSQDRRPDRGYNEQFF. Here the CDR3 DNA reads TGCGCCAGCAGCCAAGATAGGCGGCCGGACAGGGGGTATAATGAGCAGTTCTTC.

This rearrangement joins TRBV4-1 to TRBJ1-5; D gene unclear. Germline V lookup: CDR1 MGHRA, CDR2 YSYEKL. This CDR3 comprises 14 residues. V lost 2 bases to trimming and J lost 0 bases, with 5 bases between them. The CDR3 region is CASSQRNSNQPQHF. The CDR3 bases are TGCGCCAGCAGCCAACGAAATAGCAATCAGCCCCAGCATTTT.

The gene calls are TRBV5-6 and TRBJ2-7; 9 bases are a match to TRBD1. Germline trimming cut 4 bases from V and 2 bases from J; bases unmatched to any gene: 10. The CDR3 is 16 amino acids. Germline V gene lookup returns CDR1 SGHDT and CDR2 YYEEEE. CDR3 nucleotides: TGTGCCAGCAGCCCCTGGACAGGGGACATTCCCTACGAGCAGTACTTC. This sequence encodes CASSPWTGDIPYEQYF.

This sequence joins TRBV5-8 and TRBJ1-1; D not certain. V lost 4 bases and J lost 0, with 16 bases in between. CDR1 and CDR2 (germline): SGHTS, YDEGEE. This CDR3 spans 16 amino acids. The CDR3 sequence is CASSPRRSRMNTEAFF. CDR3 nucleotides: TGTGCCAGCAGCCCCCGCCGGAGCCGAATGAACACTGAAGCTTTCTTT.

This clone was picked up a small number of times. The chain employs TRBV6-5 and TRBJ1-1; D remains unclear. There are 14 residues in the CDR3. CDR1 and CDR2 from the germline V gene are MNHEY and SVGAGI. V dropped 0 bases and J dropped 7 bases, with 12 bases sitting between them. CDR3 residues: CASSYSSQYVEAFF. In DNA form, the CDR3 reads TGTGCCAGCAGTTACTCAAGTCAATACGTTGAAGCTTTCTTT.

J is TRBJ2-5 and V is TRBV5-1, with D hard to call. This CDR3 comprises 13 residues. V was trimmed by 1 base and J by 3 bases, leaving 7 bases between them. The germline V gene encodes CDR1 SGHRS and CDR2 YFSETQ. The CDR3 is CASSLYPEETQYF. CDR3 in DNA: TGCGCCAGCAGCTTGTATCCGGAAGAGACCCAGTACTTC.

The chain recombines TRBV28 with TRBJ2-3; D may be TRBD2 (6 bases). V lost 3 bases, J lost 0 bases, and 19 bases lay in between. The length of the CDR3 is 18 residues. Germline loops: CDR1 MDHEN, CDR2 SYDVKM. CDR3 sequence reads: CASSLPLWRAYSTDTQYF. In DNA, the CDR3 is TGTGCCAGCAGTTTGCCGTTGTGGAGGGCTTATAGCACAGATACGCAGTATTTT.

The rearrangement links TRBV5-4 to TRBJ1-1; D unclear. This CDR3 has 13 residues. From germline, CDR1 is SGHNT and CDR2 YYREEE (reference sequence). Trimming took off 1 base at V and 2 bases at J, with 6 bases between the two ends. CDR3 loop: CASSLLTNTEAFF. The CDR3 nucleotides are TGTGCCAGCAGCTTGTTAACTAACACTGAAGCTTTCTTT.

V and J are TRBV27 and TRBJ2-4; 8 nucleotides align to TRBD2. The CDR3 contains 16 residues. Germline CDR1 reads MNHEY; CDR2 reads SMNVEV (reference sequence). J gave up 5 bases and V 0 bases, and 6 bases lay outside the gene matches. The CDR3, as DNA: TGTGCCAGCAGTTTATCGGCGGGGACTAGTGAAAACATTCAGTACTTC. As protein: CASSLSAGTSENIQYF.